This T cell receptor beta chain appears in the sequencing data of a study of siplizumab effects on memory and regulatory T cells. Study-wide findings and caveats: Treatment with siplizumab left mappable alloreactive CD4+ clones averaging roughly 70% Treg-derived, compared with over 25% in controls.

Germline values: CDR1 SGHVS, CDR2 FNYEAQ. This CDR3 has 14 residues. The V and J ends lost 6 bases and 5 bases respectively, with 15 bases between them. Remarks on this clone: Its specificity is not known.

This table comes from immunoSEQ multiplex PCR, and its TCRdb copy is limited to in-frame clones, with some not included. The sample carries just over 60,000 clones, roughly 78% recorded once. What was sequenced was memory CD4+ T cells sorted from blood. The receptor comes from a human donor in good health. The V call is TRBV7-6, the J call TRBJ2-3; D call uncertain. The CDR3 sequence is CASSFRTLGDTQYF. The CDR3 DNA follows: TGTGCCAGCAGTTTCAGGACGTTGGGAGATACGCAGTATTTT.